The 18 T cell receptor beta chains below were found in one sample sequenced in a study of CD8+ T cells in alopecia areata. Extracted from the samples, RNA was reverse transcribed into cDNA to serve as the sequencing template. Libraries were prepared by immunoSEQ multiplex PCR; TCRdb keeps only in-frame clonotypes and omits some of them. The sample yields roughly 150,000 clones, 55% seen once. Sequencing input: CD4+ T cells sorted from blood. Receptor source: a human donor in good health.

In its sample, this clone was seen once. This rearrangement joins TRBV29-1 to TRBJ1-5, with 7 bases matching TRBD1. Germline loops: CDR1 SQVTM, CDR2 ANQGSEA. This CDR3 region has 13 residues. Germline trimming cut 5 bases from V and 5 bases from J; bases unmatched to any gene: 6. The CDR3 bases are TGCAGCGTTAGGGGGCAGTGGGATCAGCCCCAGCATTTT. Translating gives CSVRGQWDQPQHF.

The gene calls are TRBV30 and TRBJ2-7, with TRBD2 matching over 7 bases. Germline CDR1 is GTSNPN and CDR2 is SVGIG (reference sequence). The CDR3 is 15 amino acids. V was clipped by 4 bases and J by 9 bases; unmatched bases: 18. In nucleotides, the CDR3 is TGTGCCTGGACCCCAGGAGCGGGGAGTCTACGAGGGCAGTACTTC. Translated, it gives CAWTPGAGSLRGQYF.

The chain couples TRBV28 to TRBJ2-7; D is unclear. The CDR3 has 12 amino acids. Germline V lookup: CDR1 MDHEN, CDR2 SYDVKM. The V and J ends lost 2 bases and 4 bases respectively, with 6 bases between them. The CDR3 DNA follows: TGTGCCAGCAGTTTACAAGCTTACGAGCAGTACTTC. Its protein is CASSLQAYEQYF.

The V gene is TRBV6-1, the J gene TRBJ2-3, with 9 nucleotides matching TRBD1. The germline V gene has CDR1 MNHNS and CDR2 SASEGT. The CDR3 runs to 15 residues. Unmatched junction bases numbered 3, after V lost 5 bases and J lost 0 bases. In DNA, the CDR3 is TGTGCCAGCAGTCGACAGGGGGGAAGCACAGATACGCAGTATTTT. This translates into CASSRQGGSTDTQYF.

CDR3 amino acids: CASSERGSYSYEQYF. Here the CDR3 DNA reads TGTGCCAGCAGTGAACGGGGCAGCTACTCCTACGAGCAGTACTTC. The V call is TRBV6-1, the J call TRBJ2-7; D possibly matches TRBD1 or TRBD2 (5 bases each). This CDR3 has 15 residues. Germline lookup yields CDR1 MNHNS and CDR2 SASEGT. Trimming shortened V by 2 bases and J by 0 bases, and 11 bases separated the two germline ends.

There are a few counts of this clone. The V and J genes are TRBV6-6 and TRBJ2-7; D not certain. In germline, CDR1 is MNHNY, CDR2 SVGAGI (reference sequence). The V gene lost 11 bases and the J gene lost 3 bases, with 17 bases spanning the gap. This CDR3 contains 13 residues. CDR3 residues: CASAPIPNYEQYF. CDR3 sequence (DNA): TGTGCCTCCGCTCCGATCCCAAACTACGAGCAGTACTTC.

The genes are TRBV29-1 and TRBJ2-1, with 12 bases matching TRBD2. V trimming: 6 bases; J trimming: 4 bases; junction bases outside the gene matches: 4. The CDR3 runs 14 residues. The germline CDR1 and CDR2 sequences are SQVTM and ANQGSEA. The chain's CDR3 is CSVGLAGWYNEQFF. The CDR3 bases are TGCAGCGTCGGACTAGCGGGATGGTACAATGAGCAGTTCTTC.

This clone was recorded a few times. V and J are TRBV4-1 and TRBJ1-4; D not certain. This CDR3 has 14 amino acids. Trimming took 4 bases from V and 7 from J, leaving 13 bases between them. Germline V gene lookup returns CDR1 MGHRA and CDR2 YSYEKL. The CDR3 DNA reads TGCGCCAGCAGCCCGGAGGTCTTGGGTGAAAAACTGTTTTTT. Protein: CASSPEVLGEKLFF.

Only a few counts were recorded for this clone. The junction shows a germline mismatch at one end, possibly a read error. The chain combines TRBV7-7 with TRBJ2-2; D might be TRBD2 (5 bases). The germline gives CDR1 SSHAT, CDR2 FNYEAQ (reference sequence). The CDR3 contains 18 residues. CDR3 sequence reads: CASSLAPSGGANTGELFF. DNA for the CDR3: TGTGCTAGCAGCTTAGCGCCCTCTGGCGGCGCGAACACCGGGGAGCTGTTTTTT.

V and J are TRBV2 and TRBJ2-2, with 11 bases fitting TRBD2. Per germline, CDR1 SNHLY and CDR2 FYNNEI. This CDR3 is 15 amino acids long. After removal of 7 bases from V and 5 bases from J, the junction contained 6 bases not matched to a gene. The CDR3 spells CASTARTSGTGELFF. The CDR3 DNA follows: TGTGCCAGCACGGCCAGGACTAGCGGGACCGGGGAGCTGTTTTTT.

The rearrangement joins TRBV5-1 to TRBJ2-2, with D perhaps matching TRBD2 (5 bases). V was clipped by 5 bases and J by 4 bases, with 21 bases between them. Germline CDR1 is SGHRS and CDR2 is YFSETQ. The CDR3 loop spans 17 amino acids. CDR3: CASSHSWPGFRTGELFF. CDR3 bases: TGCGCCAGCAGTCACTCCTGGCCGGGATTTCGCACCGGGGAGCTGTTTTTT. The full variable domain, its missing parts supplied by reference TRBV5-1 and TRBJ2-2, is KAGVTQTPRYLIKTRGQQVTLSCSPISGHRSVSWYQQTPGQGLQFLFEYFSETQRNKGNFPGRFSGRQFSNSRSEMNVSTLELGDSALYLCASSHSWPGFRTGELFFGEGSRLTVL.

This clone was observed a few times. This chain connects TRBV6-6 to TRBJ1-4; D not resolved. Germline V gene data show CDR1 as MNHNY and CDR2 as SVGAGI (reference sequence). Trimming took 5 bases from V and 7 from J, leaving 20 bases between them. There are 16 residues in the CDR3. The CDR3 sequence is CASSLIKQLPTEKLFF. The CDR3 coding sequence is TGTGCCAGCAGTCTAATAAAACAGCTTCCTACTGAAAAACTGTTTTTT.

This rearrangement joins TRBV7-9 to TRBJ1-2; the D gene is possibly TRBD1 (5 bases). CDR1 is SEHNR, CDR2 FQNEAQ, per germline (reference sequence). Trimming stripped 8 bases from V and 6 bases from J, with 16 bases between. The CDR3 extends over 13 amino acids. DNA for the CDR3: TGTGCCAGCGGCACGGAGGGGATTAATGGCTACACCTTC. Amino acid sequence: CASGTEGINGYTF. Using reference TRBV7-9 and TRBJ1-2 for the parts outside the CDR3, the full variable domain is DTGVSQNPRHKITKRGQNVTFRCDPISEHNRLYWYRQTLGQGPEFLTYFQNEAQLEKSRLLSDRFSAERPKGSFSTLEIQRTEQGDSAMYLCASGTEGINGYTFGSGTRLTVV.

In nucleotides, the CDR3 is TGTGCCAGCAGCTTGCCCGGACAGGGGGCCGGCGGGGAGCTGTTTTTT. Residues: CASSLPGQGAGGELFF. The chain employs TRBV5-4 and TRBJ2-2; 11 bases agree with TRBD1. Germline V gives CDR1 SGHNT, CDR2 YYREEE (reference sequence). This CDR3 has 16 residues. V dropped 1 base and J dropped 7; count of bases not matched to a gene: 6.

The rearrangement links TRBV5-1 to TRBJ1-1, with D maybe TRBD1 (5 bases). Trimming pared 0 bases from V and 4 bases from J, leaving 10 bases between. Germline loops: CDR1 SGHRS, CDR2 YFSETQ. This CDR3 comprises 14 residues. As DNA, the CDR3 is TGCGCCAGCAGCTTGGGGGACGCGATCACTGAAGCTTTCTTT. Translation gives CASSLGDAITEAFF.

CDR3 protein: CAWTGHAAFF. The CDR3 nucleotides are TGTGCCTGGACGGGCCATGCAGCTTTCTTT. The chain carries TRBV30 and TRBJ1-1; D is unclear. The CDR3 covers 10 residues. CDR1 and CDR2 from the germline V gene are GTSNPN and SVGIG (reference sequence). The V and J ends lost 4 bases and 10 bases respectively, with 10 bases between them.

This chain joins TRBV30 and TRBJ2-5, with 10 nucleotides matching TRBD1. V was pared by 7 bases and J by 6 bases, with 5 bases of the junction left unmatched. The CDR3 has 12 residues. Per the germline V gene, CDR1 is GTSNPN and CDR2 is SVGIG (reference sequence). This chain's CDR3 is CAFGQGGKTQYF. CDR3 nucleotide sequence: TGTGCCTTCGGACAGGGGGGGAAGACCCAGTACTTC. The full variable domain, with the rest looked up from reference TRBV30 and TRBJ2-5, is SQTIHQWPATLVQPVGSPLSLECTVEGTSNPNLYWYRQAAGRGLQLLFYSVGIGQISSEVPQNLSASRPQDRQFILSSKKLLLSDSGFYLCAFGQGGKTQYFGPGTRLLVL.

This clone was found a few times. A read error may produce the germline difference seen at one junction end. This chain uses TRBV5-6 with TRBJ2-1, with 9 positions matching TRBD2. The CDR3 extends over 16 amino acids. Germline lookup yields CDR1 SGHDT and CDR2 YYEEEE. In DNA form, the CDR3 reads TGTGCCAGCAGTTTGGATTGGACTAGCGTATACAATGAGCAGTTCTTC. This codes for CASSLDWTSVYNEQFF.